The 2 T cell receptor beta chains below all came from one sample that was sequenced in a study of T cell clonality in common variable immunodeficiency. The protocol was immunoSEQ multiplex PCR, while the TCRdb copy is restricted to in-frame clones and leaves out a portion. The sample contains around 81,000 clones, none of them singletons. The sample was peripheral blood mononuclear cells. These receptors were taken from a person aged 18 to 70 in good health.

Many counts were recorded for this clone. The missing CDR3 end, 3 residues past where the read stops, is filled in from the germline J gene. V usage is TRBV19 and J usage is TRBJ2-3, with 8 bases matching TRBD1. CDR1 and CDR2 from the germline V gene are LNHDA and SQIVND (reference sequence). The CDR3 has 14 amino acids. V lost 5 bases and J lost 5; bases outside the gene matches: 6. The sequenced CDR3 bases are TGTGCCAGTAGTTCGCAGGGGGCCGGAGATACG. This gives the protein CASSSQGAGDT. The full CDR3 protein reads CASSSQGAGDTQYF.

This clone was seen at least ten times. The read halts 3 residues ahead of the CDR3 end, with the missing end drawn from the germline J gene. The chain recombines TRBV7-9 with TRBJ2-5; TRBD1 is a possible D gene (6 bases). Looked up from germline, CDR1 is SEHNR and CDR2 is FQNEAQ (reference sequence). The CDR3 runs to 15 residues. V dropped 5 bases and J dropped 1 base, with 14 bases sitting between them. The CDR3 bases that were read are TGTGCCAGCAGCGAGCCCTGGACAGCCCAAGAGACC. The encoded protein is CASSEPWTAQET. The whole CDR3 sequence is CASSEPWTAQETQYF.